This TCR beta chain is drawn from a study of shared clonotypes between healthy human individuals. General study findings and limits: Clonotypes that were shared across four donors made up around 5% of naive CD4 clonotypes. Memory subsets had estimated richness that was generally smaller than that of naive subsets.

Profiling relied on immunoSEQ multiplex PCR, and the TCRdb table lists in-frame clones only, not all of them. The repertoire holds over 1.4 million clones, with roughly 96% as singletons. With respect to this clone: Its target is not known.

Donors comprised only Caucasian adults living in Nashville, Tennessee. The germline V gene has CDR1 SGHAT and CDR2 FQNNGV. V was shortened by 1 base and J by 5 bases, with 11 bases between the two germline ends. This CDR3 spans 14 amino acids. The chain uses TRBV11-2 and TRBJ2-5; D not resolved. The sequence derives from a man aged 25 to 40 in good health. The sample consisted of naive CD4+ T cells sorted from blood. As to subset: CD45RA+ positively selected. CDR3 sequence: CASSLVKPWETQYF. The CDR3 nucleotides read TGTGCCAGCAGCTTAGTGAAGCCCTGGGAGACCCAGTACTTC.